The entry that follows covers one T cell receptor beta chain sequence. Its antigen is not identified. 5'RACE template switching added a universal primer site and UMIs to TCR cDNA. A single record per CDR3 protein comes from TCRdb applying MiXCR to the 5' RACE reads. This repertoire shows hundreds of thousands of distinct CDR3 sequences, roughly 12% found once; its top ten account for more than 12%. These data are taken from a study of T cells after yellow fever vaccination. Findings and caveats of the study: Only a minor proportion of clonotypes was detected across both CD4 and CD8 compartments. Primary-vaccination clones mostly resurfaced post-booster (nearly 97% CD4, approximately 89% CD8).

Trimming shortened V by 5 bases and J by 4 bases, and 13 bases separated the two germline ends. This CDR3 has 14 amino acids. Sequencing was performed on PBMCs, taken on the day of the yellow fever booster vaccination. This TCR derives from a man younger than 40 who received the YFV17D yellow fever vaccine. V and J are TRBV12-3 or TRBV12-4 and TRBJ2-3; possible D gene TRBD2, 6 bases. In nucleotides, the CDR3 is TGTGCCAGCAGTCCTGGGGGGACTGCAGATACGCAGTATTTT. This sequence encodes CASSPGGTADTQYF.